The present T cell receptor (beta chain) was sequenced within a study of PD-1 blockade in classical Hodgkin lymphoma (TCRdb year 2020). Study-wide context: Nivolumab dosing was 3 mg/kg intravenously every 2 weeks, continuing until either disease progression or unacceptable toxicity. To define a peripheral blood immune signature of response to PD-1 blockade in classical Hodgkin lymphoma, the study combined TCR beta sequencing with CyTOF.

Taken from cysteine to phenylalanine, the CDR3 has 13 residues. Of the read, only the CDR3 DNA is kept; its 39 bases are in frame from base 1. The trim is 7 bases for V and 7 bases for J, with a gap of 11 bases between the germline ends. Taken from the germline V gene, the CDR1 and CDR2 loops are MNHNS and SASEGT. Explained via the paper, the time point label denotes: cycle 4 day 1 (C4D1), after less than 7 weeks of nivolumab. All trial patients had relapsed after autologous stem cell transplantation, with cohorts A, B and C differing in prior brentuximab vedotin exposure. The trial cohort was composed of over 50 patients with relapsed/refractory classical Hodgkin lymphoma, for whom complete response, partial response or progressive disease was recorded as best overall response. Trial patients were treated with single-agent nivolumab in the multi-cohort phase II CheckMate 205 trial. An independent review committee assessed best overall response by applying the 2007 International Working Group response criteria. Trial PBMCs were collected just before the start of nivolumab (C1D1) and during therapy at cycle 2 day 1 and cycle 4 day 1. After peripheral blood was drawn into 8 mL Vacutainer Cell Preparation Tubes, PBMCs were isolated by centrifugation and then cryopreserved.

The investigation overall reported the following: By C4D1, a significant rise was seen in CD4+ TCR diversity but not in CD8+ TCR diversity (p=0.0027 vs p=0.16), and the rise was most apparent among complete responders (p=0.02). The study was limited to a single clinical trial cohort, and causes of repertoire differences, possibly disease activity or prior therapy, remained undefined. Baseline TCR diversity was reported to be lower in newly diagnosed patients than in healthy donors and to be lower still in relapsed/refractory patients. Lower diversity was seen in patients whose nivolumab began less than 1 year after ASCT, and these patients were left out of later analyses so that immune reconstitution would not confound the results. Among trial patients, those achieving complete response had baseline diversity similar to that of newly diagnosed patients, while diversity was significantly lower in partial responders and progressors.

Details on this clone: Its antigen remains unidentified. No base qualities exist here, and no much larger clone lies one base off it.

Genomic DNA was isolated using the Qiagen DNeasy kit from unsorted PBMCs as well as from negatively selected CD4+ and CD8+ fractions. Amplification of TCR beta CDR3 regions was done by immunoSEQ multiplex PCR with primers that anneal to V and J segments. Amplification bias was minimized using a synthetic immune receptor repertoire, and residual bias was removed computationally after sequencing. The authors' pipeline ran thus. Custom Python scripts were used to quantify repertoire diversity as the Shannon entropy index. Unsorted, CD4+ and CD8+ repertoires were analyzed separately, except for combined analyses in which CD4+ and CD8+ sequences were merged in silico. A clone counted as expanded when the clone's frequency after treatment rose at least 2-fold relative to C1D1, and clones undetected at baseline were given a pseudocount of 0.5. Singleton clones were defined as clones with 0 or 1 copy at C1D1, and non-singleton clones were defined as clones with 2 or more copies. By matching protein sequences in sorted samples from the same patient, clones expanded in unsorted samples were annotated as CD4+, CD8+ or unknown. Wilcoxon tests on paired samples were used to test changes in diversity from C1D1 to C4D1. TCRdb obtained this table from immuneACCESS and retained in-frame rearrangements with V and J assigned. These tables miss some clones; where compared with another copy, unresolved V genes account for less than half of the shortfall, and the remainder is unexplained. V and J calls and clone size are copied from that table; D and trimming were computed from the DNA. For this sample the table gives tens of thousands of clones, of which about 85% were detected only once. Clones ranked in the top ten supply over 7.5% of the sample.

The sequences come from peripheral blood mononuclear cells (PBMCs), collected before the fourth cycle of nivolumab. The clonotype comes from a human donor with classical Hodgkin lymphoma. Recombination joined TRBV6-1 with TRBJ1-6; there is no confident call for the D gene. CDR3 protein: CASIRIANSPLHF. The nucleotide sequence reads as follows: TGTGCCAGCATTCGGATTGCCAATTCACCCCTCCACTTT.